The 27 T cell receptor beta chains in this list originate from one sample, sequenced in a study of blood T cell repertoires in COVID-19. Produced via immunoSEQ multiplex PCR; TCRdb's table is partial and in-frame only. The table has 95,000 to 150,000 clones, 75% to 90% seen once. Input material: peripheral blood. The origin of the receptors is a woman older than 75 with COVID-19, enrolled during active disease.

The chain is built from TRBV19 and TRBJ1-2; D possibly corresponds to TRBD1 (5 bases). The CDR3 consists of 14 residues. In germline, CDR1 is LNHDA, CDR2 SQIVND (reference sequence). V lost 3 bases to trimming and J lost 4 bases, with 12 bases between them. The DNA of the CDR3 is TGTGCCAGTAGTATGGAGGGGTTCGGCTATGGCTACACCTTC. This codes for CASSMEGFGYGYTF. Drawing the rest from reference TRBV19 and TRBJ1-2, the complete variable domain is DGGITQSPKYLFRKEGQNVTLSCEQNLNHDAMYWYRQDPGQGLRLIYYSQIVNDFQKGDIAEGYSVSREKKESFPLTVTSAQKNPTAFYLCASSMEGFGYGYTFGSGTRLTVV.

This clone was seen a single time. J is TRBJ1-2 and V is TRBV19; the D is unclear. This CDR3 spans 12 amino acids. Germline V gene data show CDR1 as LNHDA and CDR2 as SQIVND (reference sequence). Trimming pared 2 bases from V and 7 bases from J, leaving 8 bases between. The CDR3 DNA follows: TGTGCCAGTAGTATACGGCTAGTTGGCTACACCTTC. Translation: CASSIRLVGYTF.

The chain is built from TRBV4-3 and TRBJ2-2; the match to TRBD2 covers 11 bases. Germline values: CDR1 LGHNA, CDR2 YSLEER. The junction had 6 bases not matched to a gene; V was cut back by 1 base and J by 5 bases. The CDR3 totals 17 residues. CDR3 loop: CASSQGASGRRTGELFF. The CDR3 DNA is TGCGCCAGCAGCCAAGGAGCTAGCGGGAGGAGGACCGGGGAGCTGTTTTTT.

This chain joins TRBV18 and TRBJ1-5; D is uncertain. This CDR3 has 14 residues. V was cut by 6 bases and J by 2 bases, with 11 bases left in between. Germline CDR1 reads KGHSH; CDR2 reads LQKENI. CDR3 in amino acids: CASSEGRGNQPQHF. The CDR3 DNA is TGTGCCAGCTCGGAAGGGCGGGGCAATCAGCCCCAGCATTTT.

This clone was counted once. The chain carries TRBV7-2 and TRBJ2-1; D gene unclear. There are 14 residues in the CDR3. Trimming removed 4 bases at V and 6 bases at J, with 13 bases between. CDR1 SGHTA and CDR2 FQGNSA come from the germline V gene. CDR3 protein: CASSSYGPANEQFF. The CDR3 nucleotides are TGTGCCAGCAGCTCCTATGGGCCGGCCAATGAGCAGTTCTTC.

The V gene is TRBV28, the J gene TRBJ1-5; D is possibly TRBD1 (6 bases). CDR1 is MDHEN, CDR2 SYDVKM, per germline. The CDR3 totals 16 residues. V was pared by 3 bases and J by 2 bases, with 14 bases between. CDR3: CASSFPGAGGNQPQHF. CDR3 in DNA: TGTGCCAGCAGTTTCCCCGGAGCAGGGGGCAATCAGCCCCAGCATTTT.

This clone was observed a single time. The chain employs TRBV5-6 and TRBJ1-2; D ambiguous. The germline CDR1 and CDR2 sequences are SGHDT and YYEEEE. Trimming cost V 7 bases and J 5 bases, with 18 bases left between them. The CDR3 is made up of 14 amino acids. CDR3 nucleotide sequence: TGTGCCAGCTATTCTCCCAGGTCGGGGTATGGCTACACCTTC. Its protein is CASYSPRSGYGYTF.

The CDR3 is CASRTGDTGELFF. In nucleotides, the CDR3 is TGTGCCAGCAGGACAGGGGACACCGGGGAGCTGTTTTTT. The chain couples TRBV6-5 to TRBJ2-2; 8 nucleotides match TRBD1. Losses at the gene ends were 6 bases for V and 3 bases for J; bases not matched to a gene: 0. This CDR3 is built from 13 residues. Germline V gene data show CDR1 as MNHEY and CDR2 as SVGAGI.

The chain joins TRBV21-1 to TRBJ2-7; TRBD1 is taken as the D call from the table, unchecked against the DNA. TRBV21-1 is labeled a pseudogene. The CDR3 consists of 15 residues. The chain's CDR3 is CASSQTGTGGYEQYF. CDR3 DNA: TGTGCCAGCAGCCAAACCGGGACAGGGGGCTACGAGCAGTACTTC.

As DNA, the CDR3 is TGTGCCATCAAGGCAGCTCCTAGCGAGCAGTACTTC. This translates into CAIKAAPSEQYF. This chain joins TRBV10-3 and TRBJ2-7; D unclear. Trimming removed 7 bases at V and 6 bases at J, with 13 bases between. Germline CDR1 is ENHRY and CDR2 is SYGVKD. CDR3 length equals 12 residues.

V usage is TRBV28 and J usage is TRBJ2-7, with D perhaps matching TRBD1 (6 bases). V dropped 2 bases and J dropped 7 bases, with 9 bases sitting between them. The germline V gene encodes CDR1 MDHEN and CDR2 SYDVKM. This CDR3 contains 12 residues. The CDR3 region is CASSLPQGEQYF. The CDR3 DNA reads TGTGCCAGCAGTTTACCGCAGGGGGAGCAGTACTTC.

The chain carries TRBV5-1 and TRBJ2-7, with 7 bases that match TRBD1. Germline lookup yields CDR1 SGHRS and CDR2 YFSETQ. This CDR3 is 17 amino acids long. V trimming: 9 bases; J trimming: 7 bases; junction bases outside the gene matches: 25. The CDR3 reads CAKARDRTTPFSWEQYF. CDR3 nucleotide sequence: TGCGCCAAGGCCCGGGACAGAACAACTCCTTTTAGTTGGGAGCAGTACTTC.

This chain joins TRBV6-5 and TRBJ2-7; possible D gene TRBD1, 5 bases. This CDR3 contains 14 residues. Trimming cost V 5 bases and J 3 bases, with 14 bases left between them. Germline assignment: CDR1 MNHEY and CDR2 SVGAGI. This CDR3 is CASSRRVGVYEQYF. The CDR3 coding sequence is TGTGCCAGCAGTAGAAGGGTAGGGGTCTACGAGCAGTACTTC.

This clone was seen a single time. The chain links TRBV28 to TRBJ1-5; perhaps TRBD1 as D (6 bases). Germline V gene data show CDR1 as MDHEN and CDR2 as SYDVKM. Trimming removed 2 bases at V and 6 bases at J, with 11 bases between. CDR3 length equals 14 residues. The CDR3 here is CASSLNRVVQPQHF. The CDR3 nucleotides are TGTGCCAGCAGTTTAAACAGGGTCGTTCAGCCCCAGCATTTT.

V gene TRBV7-9 combines with J gene TRBJ1-2, with 7 positions matching TRBD1. The CDR3 has 12 residues. V lost 4 bases to trimming and J lost 6 bases; unmatched junction nucleotides: 2. Looked up from germline, CDR1 is SEHNR and CDR2 is FQNEAQ (reference sequence). CDR3: CASSYGTDGYTF. CDR3 bases: TGTGCCAGCAGCTATGGGACAGATGGCTACACCTTC.

V gene TRBV7-9 combines with J gene TRBJ1-2; TRBD1 agrees at 7 bases. CDR1 is SEHNR, CDR2 FQNEAQ, per germline (reference sequence). CDR3 size: 15 residues. V was clipped by 5 bases and J by 3 bases; unmatched bases: 9. In nucleotides, the CDR3 is TGTGCCAGCAGCAACTCGGGACAGATTTACTATGGCTACACCTTC. Its protein is CASSNSGQIYYGYTF.

Only a few counts were recorded for this clone. This chain joins TRBV11-2 and TRBJ1-5, with TRBD1 as a possible D gene (5 bases). This CDR3 has 13 residues. Germline CDR1 is SGHAT and CDR2 is FQNNGV. V was trimmed by 5 bases and J by 6 bases, leaving 11 bases between them. The CDR3 reads CASSNQGFQPQHF. CDR3 sequence (DNA): TGTGCCAGCAGCAACCAGGGATTTCAGCCCCAGCATTTT. The full variable domain, completed using reference TRBV11-2 and TRBJ1-5, is EAGVAQSPRYKIIEKRQSVAFWCNPISGHATLYWYQQILGQGPKLLIQFQNNGVVDDSQLPKDRFSAERLKGVDSTLKIQPAKLEDSAVYLCASSNQGFQPQHFGDGTRLSIL.

The chain links TRBV5-1 to TRBJ2-3, with 11 bases fitting TRBD2. The V segment lost 0 bases and the J segment 2 bases; nucleotides outside the gene matches: 2. CDR1 SGHRS and CDR2 YFSETQ come from the germline V gene. The CDR3 is 16 amino acids. The chain's CDR3 is CASSLATSGITDTQYF. Here the CDR3 DNA reads TGCGCCAGCAGCTTGGCGACTAGCGGGATCACAGATACGCAGTATTTT. Full variable domain (remainder filled in from reference TRBV5-1 and TRBJ2-3): KAGVTQTPRYLIKTRGQQVTLSCSPISGHRSVSWYQQTPGQGLQFLFEYFSETQRNKGNFPGRFSGRQFSNSRSEMNVSTLELGDSALYLCASSLATSGITDTQYFGPGTRLTVL.

This clone appeared once. The chain combines TRBV18 with TRBJ1-2; D is possibly TRBD1 (6 bases). The length of the CDR3 is 13 residues. Germline V gives CDR1 KGHSH, CDR2 LQKENI. V lost 3 bases, J lost 8 bases, and 13 bases lay in between. In DNA form, the CDR3 reads TGTGCCAGCTCACCGCCAGGGGAGGGAGGCTACACCTTC. Translated, it gives CASSPPGEGGYTF.

The V and J genes are TRBV18 and TRBJ2-1, with TRBD2 identical over 8 bases. Germline loops: CDR1 KGHSH, CDR2 LQKENI. This CDR3 has 14 amino acids. J lost 7 bases, V lost 4 bases, and 6 bases had no gene match. CDR3 bases: TGTGCCAGCTCACGACGGGAGGGCCAAAATGAGCAGTTCTTC. It translates to CASSRREGQNEQFF.

V and J are TRBV5-4 and TRBJ2-7; TRBD2 is a possible D gene (6 bases). With 3 bases removed from V and 4 bases from J, the gap between germline ends came to 14 bases. Germline V gives CDR1 SGHNT, CDR2 YYREEE (reference sequence). CDR3 size: 14 residues. CDR3 amino acids: CASSYDRRGYEQYF. The CDR3 DNA follows: TGTGCCAGCAGCTACGACCGGAGGGGTTACGAGCAGTACTTC.

The chain couples TRBV27 to TRBJ2-7; TRBD1 agrees at 9 bases. This CDR3 region has 15 residues. The germline V gene has CDR1 MNHEY and CDR2 SMNVEV (reference sequence). V gave up 6 bases and J gave up 4 bases; unmatched junction bases: 10. This CDR3 is CASRLGQGPSYEQYF. The CDR3 bases are TGTGCCAGCAGACTAGGACAGGGGCCATCATACGAGCAGTACTTC.

CDR3 amino acids: CSASLDRNSPLHF. For the CDR3, the DNA is TGCAGTGCTAGTCTGGACAGAAATTCACCCCTCCACTTT. The chain carries TRBV20-1 and TRBJ1-6; TRBD1 might be the D (6 bases). The CDR3 contains 13 residues. Trimming cost V 3 bases and J 7 bases, with 10 bases left between them. CDR1 and CDR2 (germline): DFQATT, SNEGSKA (reference sequence).

This chain links TRBV7-9 with TRBJ1-3; D perhaps matches TRBD1 (5 bases). Germline V lookup: CDR1 SEHNR, CDR2 FQNEAQ (reference sequence). The germline V and J ends were trimmed by 5 bases and 4 bases, with 6 bases remaining between them. CDR3 length: 12 amino acids. CDR3 protein: CASSDRGNTIYF. DNA for the CDR3: TGTGCCAGCAGCGACAGAGGAAACACCATATATTTT.

CDR3 coding DNA: TGTGCCAGCTCGCCTGCGATTATGCCGGACACCATATATTTT. Its protein product is CASSPAIMPDTIYF. This rearrangement joins TRBV18 to TRBJ1-3; D ambiguous. The V end lost 6 bases, the J end lost 8 bases, and 17 bases lay between the germline ends. Germline lookup yields CDR1 KGHSH and CDR2 LQKENI. The CDR3 covers 14 residues.

The chain combines TRBV19 with TRBJ2-7; D might be TRBD1 (6 bases). Germline CDR1 LNHDA, CDR2 SQIVND (reference sequence). V was trimmed by 3 bases and J by 1 base, leaving 10 bases between them. The CDR3 spans 14 residues. The CDR3 coding sequence is TGTGCCAGTAGTATCGGACAGCTTTCCTACGAGCAGTACTTC. Translated: CASSIGQLSYEQYF.

This clone was recorded only once. The CDR3 loop reads CASSEGQNTDTQYF. The CDR3 bases are TGTGCCAGCAGTGAAGGGCAGAACACAGATACGCAGTATTTT. This chain connects TRBV2 to TRBJ2-3; unclear D gene. V dropped 1 base and J dropped 2 bases, with 7 bases sitting between them. Germline V lookup: CDR1 SNHLY, CDR2 FYNNEI. This CDR3 region has 14 residues.